This T cell receptor (beta chain) is from a study of glioma-infiltrating T cells after dendritic cell vaccination. Across the whole study: Monocyte-derived dendritic cells, cultured 6 to 8 days with IL-4 and GM-CSF, were pulsed with autologous tumor lysate.

Input was around 1.9 ug genomic DNA, or all available if less. Amplification used 60 V beta primers and 13 J beta primers. TCRdb's table, derived via immunoSEQ multiplex PCR, lists solely in-frame clones and lacks some. The sample has 55,000 to 75,000 clones; just under 85% are singletons. Documented time point: after dendritic cell vaccination, including at tumor progression/relapse. In germline, CDR1 is LNHDA, CDR2 SQIVND (reference sequence). V lost 4 bases and J lost 4; bases outside the gene matches: 6. The CDR3 sequence is 15 residues long. The sequence was obtained from a human donor with glioblastoma. The specimen comprised blood, sampled after dendritic cell vaccination. This chain links TRBV19 with TRBJ1-1; 10 bases match TRBD1. In nucleotides, the CDR3 is TGTGCCAGTAGTACACCCGGGACAGGGGTCACTGAAGCTTTCTTT. Its translation: CASSTPGTGVTEAFF.